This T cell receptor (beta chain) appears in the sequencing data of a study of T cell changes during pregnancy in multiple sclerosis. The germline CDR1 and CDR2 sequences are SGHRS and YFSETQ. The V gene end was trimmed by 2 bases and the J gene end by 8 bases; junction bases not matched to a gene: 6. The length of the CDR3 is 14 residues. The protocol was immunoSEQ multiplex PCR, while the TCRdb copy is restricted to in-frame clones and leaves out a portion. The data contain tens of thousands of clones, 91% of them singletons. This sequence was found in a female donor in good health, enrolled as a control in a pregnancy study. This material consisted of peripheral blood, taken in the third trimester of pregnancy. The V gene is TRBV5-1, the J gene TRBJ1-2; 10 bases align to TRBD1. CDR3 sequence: CASSFDRGQGGYTF. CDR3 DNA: TGCGCCAGCAGCTTCGACAGGGGGCAAGGAGGCTACACCTTC.